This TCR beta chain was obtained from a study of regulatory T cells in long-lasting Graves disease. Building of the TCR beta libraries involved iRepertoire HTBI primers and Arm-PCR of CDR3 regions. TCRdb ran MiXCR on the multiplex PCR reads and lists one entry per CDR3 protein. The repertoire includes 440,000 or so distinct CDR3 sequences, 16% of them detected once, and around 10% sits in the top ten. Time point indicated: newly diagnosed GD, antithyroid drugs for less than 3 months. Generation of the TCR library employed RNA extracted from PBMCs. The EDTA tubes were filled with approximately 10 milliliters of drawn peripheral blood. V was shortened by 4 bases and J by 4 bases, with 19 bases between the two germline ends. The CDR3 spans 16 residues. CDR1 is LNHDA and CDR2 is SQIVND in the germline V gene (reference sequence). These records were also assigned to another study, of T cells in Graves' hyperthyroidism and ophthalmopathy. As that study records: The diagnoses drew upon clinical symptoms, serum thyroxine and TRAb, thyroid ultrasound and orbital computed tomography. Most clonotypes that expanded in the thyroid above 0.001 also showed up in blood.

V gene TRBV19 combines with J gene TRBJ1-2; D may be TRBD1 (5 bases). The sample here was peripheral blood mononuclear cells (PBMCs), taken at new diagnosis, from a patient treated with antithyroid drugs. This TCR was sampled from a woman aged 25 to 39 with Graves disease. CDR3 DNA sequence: TGTGCCAGTAGTAACCTGGGACGGCTCCCTTTCTATGGCTACACCTTC. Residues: CASSNLGRLPFYGYTF. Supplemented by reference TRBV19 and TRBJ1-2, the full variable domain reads DGGITQSPKYLFRKEGQNVTLSCEQNLNHDAMYWYRQDPGQGLRLIYYSQIVNDFQKGDIAEGYSVSREKKESFPLTVTSAQKNPTAFYLCASSNLGRLPFYGYTFGSGTRLTVV.